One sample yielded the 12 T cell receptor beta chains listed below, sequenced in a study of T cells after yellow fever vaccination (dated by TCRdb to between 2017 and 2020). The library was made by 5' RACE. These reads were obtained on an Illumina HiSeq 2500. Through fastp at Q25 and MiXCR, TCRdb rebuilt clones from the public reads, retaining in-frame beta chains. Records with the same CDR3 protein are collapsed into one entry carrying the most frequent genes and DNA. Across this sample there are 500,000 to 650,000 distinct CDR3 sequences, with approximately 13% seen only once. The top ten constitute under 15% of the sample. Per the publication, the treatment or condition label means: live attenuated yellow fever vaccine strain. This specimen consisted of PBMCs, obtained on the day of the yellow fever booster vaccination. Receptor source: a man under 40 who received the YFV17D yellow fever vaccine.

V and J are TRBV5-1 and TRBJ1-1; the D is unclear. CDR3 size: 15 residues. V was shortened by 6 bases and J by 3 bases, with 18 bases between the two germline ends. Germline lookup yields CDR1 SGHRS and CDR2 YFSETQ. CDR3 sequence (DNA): TGCGCCAGCAATCGGGGTTTTAATGGGGACACTGAAGCTTTCTTT. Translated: CASNRGFNGDTEAFF.

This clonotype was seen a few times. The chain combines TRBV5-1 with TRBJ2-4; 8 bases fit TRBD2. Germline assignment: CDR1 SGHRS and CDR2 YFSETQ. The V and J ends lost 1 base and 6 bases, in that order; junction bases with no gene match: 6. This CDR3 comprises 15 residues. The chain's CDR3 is CASSLTSGGGNIQYF. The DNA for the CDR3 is TGCGCCAGCAGCTTGACTAGCGGAGGGGGAAACATTCAGTACTTC.

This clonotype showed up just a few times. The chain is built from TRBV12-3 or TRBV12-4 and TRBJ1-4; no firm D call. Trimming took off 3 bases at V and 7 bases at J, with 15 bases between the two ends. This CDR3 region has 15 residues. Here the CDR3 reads CASSLFGSTGEKLFF. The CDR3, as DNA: TGTGCCAGCAGTTTGTTCGGGAGTACGGGTGAAAAACTGTTTTTT.

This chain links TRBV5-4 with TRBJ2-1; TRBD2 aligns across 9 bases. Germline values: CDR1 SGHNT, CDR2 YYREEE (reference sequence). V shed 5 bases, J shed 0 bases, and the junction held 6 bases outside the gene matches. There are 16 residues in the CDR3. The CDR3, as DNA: TGTGCCAGCAGACCCCATAGCGGGAGCTCCTACAATGAGCAGTTCTTC. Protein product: CASRPHSGSSYNEQFF.

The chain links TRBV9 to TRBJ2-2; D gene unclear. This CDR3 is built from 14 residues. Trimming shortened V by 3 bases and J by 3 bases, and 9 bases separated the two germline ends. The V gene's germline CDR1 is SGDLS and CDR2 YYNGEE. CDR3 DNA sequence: TGTGCCAGCAGCGCAAGGGTAGACACCGGGGAGCTGTTTTTT. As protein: CASSARVDTGELFF.

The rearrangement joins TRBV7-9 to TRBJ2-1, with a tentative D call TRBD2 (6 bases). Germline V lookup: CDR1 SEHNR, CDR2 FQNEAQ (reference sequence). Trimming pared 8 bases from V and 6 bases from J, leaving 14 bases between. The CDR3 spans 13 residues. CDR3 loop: CASGTPGSNEQFF. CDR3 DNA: TGTGCCAGCGGTACACCCGGGAGCAATGAGCAGTTCTTC. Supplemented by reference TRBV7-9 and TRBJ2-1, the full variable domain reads DTGVSQNPRHKITKRGQNVTFRCDPISEHNRLYWYRQTLGQGPEFLTYFQNEAQLEKSRLLSDRFSAERPKGSFSTLEIQRTEQGDSAMYLCASGTPGSNEQFFGPGTRLTVL.

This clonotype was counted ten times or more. For the CDR3, the DNA is TGTGCCAGCAGCCAAGACCTGAACACTGAAGCTTTCTTT. This translates into CASSQDLNTEAFF. The chain joins TRBV14 to TRBJ1-1; D is unclear. Trimming stripped 0 bases from V and 0 bases from J, with 2 bases between. From germline, CDR1 is SGHDN and CDR2 FVKESK. There are 13 residues in the CDR3.

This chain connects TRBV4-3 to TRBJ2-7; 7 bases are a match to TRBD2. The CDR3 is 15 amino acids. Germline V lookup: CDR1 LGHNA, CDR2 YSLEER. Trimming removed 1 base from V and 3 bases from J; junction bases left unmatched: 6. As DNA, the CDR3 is TGCGCCAGCAGCCAAGGGGAGGGTCCCCTCTACGAGCAGTACTTC. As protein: CASSQGEGPLYEQYF.

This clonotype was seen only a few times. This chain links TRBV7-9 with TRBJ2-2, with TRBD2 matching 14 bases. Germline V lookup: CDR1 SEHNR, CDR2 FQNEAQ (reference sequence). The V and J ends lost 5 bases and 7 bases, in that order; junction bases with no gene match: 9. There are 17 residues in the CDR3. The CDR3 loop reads CASSPRLAGGPVGELFF. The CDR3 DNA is TGTGCCAGCAGCCCGAGACTAGCGGGAGGGCCAGTCGGGGAGCTGTTTTTT. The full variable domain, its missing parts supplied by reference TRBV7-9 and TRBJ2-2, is DTGVSQNPRHKITKRGQNVTFRCDPISEHNRLYWYRQTLGQGPEFLTYFQNEAQLEKSRLLSDRFSAERPKGSFSTLEIQRTEQGDSAMYLCASSPRLAGGPVGELFFGEGSRLTVL.

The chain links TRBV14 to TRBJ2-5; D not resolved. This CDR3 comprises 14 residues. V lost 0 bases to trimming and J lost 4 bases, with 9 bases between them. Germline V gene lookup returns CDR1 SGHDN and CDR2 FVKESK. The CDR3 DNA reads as TGTGCCAGCAGCCAAGATACAGTTTTAGAGACCCAGTACTTC. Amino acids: CASSQDTVLETQYF.

DNA for the CDR3: TGTGCCAGCAGAGCCCGGACTAGCGGGAGTATCTCCTACAATGAGCAGTTCTTC. Amino acids: CASRARTSGSISYNEQFF. The chain links TRBV2 to TRBJ2-1; 13 positions agree with TRBD2. The CDR3 length is 18 residues. Germline V lookup: CDR1 SNHLY, CDR2 FYNNEI. V was clipped by 6 bases and J by 0 bases; unmatched bases: 8.

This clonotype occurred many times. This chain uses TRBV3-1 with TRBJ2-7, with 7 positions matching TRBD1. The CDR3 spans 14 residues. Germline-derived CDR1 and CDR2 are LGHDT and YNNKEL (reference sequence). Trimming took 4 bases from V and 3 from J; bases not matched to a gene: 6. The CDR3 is CASSLRDRVYEQYF. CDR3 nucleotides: TGTGCCAGCAGCCTCCGGGACAGAGTCTACGAGCAGTACTTC.